Below, 30 T cell receptor beta chains from the same sample are listed, as sequenced in a study of T-cell memory formation after mild COVID-19 (dated by TCRdb to about 2021). Library preparation used 5' RACE. Sequencing used an Illumina NovaSeq 6000. The public sequencing data were trimmed at Q25 with fastp and processed into clonotypes with MiXCR by TCRdb, which kept only in-frame beta chains. Rows merge per CDR3 protein into single entries with the most common DNA and genes. In all, the sample holds hundreds of thousands of distinct CDR3 sequences, and more than 20% of those were seen once. Roughly an eighth of the sample comes from the top ten. Sequencing was carried out using PBMCs or a T cell subset sorted from them (not recorded which). These receptor sequences come from an adult woman who had mild COVID-19 (a few samples of this study predate the infection). The sample titles of this study are shuffled in the database, so cell type and time point are left out; the donor was told from shared clones.

This sequence joins TRBV25-1 and TRBJ1-2, with D hard to call. This CDR3 spans 12 amino acids. V lost 3 bases to trimming and J lost 13 bases, with 15 bases between them. The V gene's germline CDR1 is MGHDK and CDR2 SYGVNS. This CDR3 reads CASSDNLSFLTF. The CDR3 DNA reads as TGTGCCAGCAGTGATAATTTATCCTTTCTCACCTTC.

This clonotype was seen only a few times. The J gene is TRBJ2-2, the V gene TRBV5-1; D ambiguous. Looked up from germline, CDR1 is SGHRS and CDR2 is YFSETQ. The CDR3 totals 14 residues. The V and J ends lost 0 bases and 6 bases respectively, with 9 bases between them. The CDR3 loop is CASSLEEVAGELFF. The DNA for the CDR3 is TGCGCCAGCAGCTTGGAAGAAGTGGCCGGGGAGCTGTTTTTT.

The CDR3 loop is CASSLDRGDGYTF. Here the CDR3 DNA reads TGTGCCAGCAGTCTAGACAGGGGGGATGGCTACACCTTC. The V call is TRBV27, the J call TRBJ1-2; 9 bases are shared with TRBD1. Germline V gives CDR1 MNHEY, CDR2 SMNVEV (reference sequence). With V trimmed by 5 bases and J by 6 bases, 4 bases remained unmatched. The length of the CDR3 is 13 residues.

The chain couples TRBV10-3 to TRBJ1-3; a possible D gene is TRBD1 (5 bases). Germline V gene lookup returns CDR1 ENHRY and CDR2 SYGVKD. V was clipped by 10 bases and J by 0 bases, with 19 bases between them. The CDR3 is 16 residues long. CDR3 DNA sequence: TGTGCCAGCCAGGGCGGGCAGGAGCCCTCTGGAAACACCATATATTTT. This encodes CASQGGQEPSGNTIYF.

This clonotype was observed a handful of times. The chain carries TRBV24-1 and TRBJ2-7, with D possibly being TRBD1 or TRBD2 (6 bases each). Trimming shortened V by 6 bases and J by 5 bases, and 10 bases separated the two germline ends. CDR1 is KGHDR, CDR2 SFDVKD, per germline. This CDR3 is 12 amino acids long. DNA for the CDR3: TGTGCCACCAGTCCCGGGGGCAACGAGCAGTACTTC. This gives the protein CATSPGGNEQYF.

The chain is built from TRBV30 and TRBJ2-4, with D perhaps matching TRBD1 or TRBD2 (5 bases each). The CDR3 sequence is 13 residues long. V lost 2 bases and J lost 3, with 8 bases in between. CDR1 is GTSNPN, CDR2 SVGIG, per germline (reference sequence). The CDR3 reads CAWSQGVKNIQYF. DNA of the CDR3: TGTGCCTGGAGTCAGGGAGTCAAAAACATTCAGTACTTC. The variable domain in full, completed from reference TRBV30 and TRBJ2-4, reads SQTIHQWPATLVQPVGSPLSLECTVEGTSNPNLYWYRQAAGRGLQLLFYSVGIGQISSEVPQNLSASRPQDRQFILSSKKLLLSDSGFYLCAWSQGVKNIQYFGAGTRLSVL.

This clonotype was found a few times. CDR3 protein: CASSPPDRGSYEQYF. In DNA, the CDR3 is TGTGCCAGCAGTCCCCCCGACAGGGGCTCCTACGAGCAGTACTTC. The chain employs TRBV7-8 and TRBJ2-7, with TRBD1 matching over 8 bases. V lost 6 bases and J lost 0; bases outside the gene matches: 7. Germline values: CDR1 SGHVS, CDR2 FQNEAQ. The CDR3 is made up of 15 amino acids. The entire variable domain, with the rest obtained from reference TRBV7-8 and TRBJ2-7, is as follows: GAGVSQSPRYKVAKRGQDVALRCDPISGHVSLFWYQQALGQGPEFLTYFQNEAQLDKSGLPSDRFFAERPEGSVSTLKIQRTQQEDSAVYLCASSPPDRGSYEQYFGPGTRLTVT.

This clonotype was found a few times. The genes are TRBV9 and TRBJ2-5; D not resolved. V lost 4 bases and J 2 bases, leaving 18 bases between the germline ends. Germline V gives CDR1 SGDLS, CDR2 YYNGEE. The CDR3 totals 16 residues. The CDR3 region is CASSSSDGRSQETQYF. Here the CDR3 DNA reads TGTGCCAGCAGCTCCTCGGACGGGCGTTCTCAAGAGACCCAGTACTTC.

The CDR3 DNA sequence: TGTGCCAGCAGTGACGAACTAGCTCCCACAGATACGCAGTATTTT. Its translation: CASSDELAPTDTQYF. The chain carries TRBV6-4 and TRBJ2-3; a possible D gene is TRBD2 (6 bases). V dropped 2 bases and J dropped 2 bases, with 11 bases sitting between them. The CDR3 spans 15 residues. Germline assignment: CDR1 MRHNA and CDR2 SNTAGT.

This clonotype has more than one count but fewer than ten. The chain uses TRBV24-1 and TRBJ2-3; a possible D gene is TRBD2 (5 bases). V was clipped by 4 bases and J by 1 base, with 17 bases between them. This CDR3 has 17 residues. Germline V gene sequence: CDR1 KGHDR, CDR2 SFDVKD. CDR3 residues: CATSDPMTTRGTDTQYF. CDR3 nucleotide sequence: TGTGCCACCAGTGACCCGATGACGACGAGGGGCACAGATACGCAGTATTTT.

This clonotype occurred a few times. V and J are TRBV7-9 and TRBJ2-3; D is perhaps TRBD1 or TRBD2 (6 bases each). Germline assignment: CDR1 SEHNR and CDR2 FQNEAQ (reference sequence). The CDR3 has 14 amino acids. Trimming stripped 4 bases from V and 10 bases from J, with 18 bases between. This CDR3 reads CASSSPMRGAPQYF. CDR3 coding DNA: TGTGCCAGCAGCTCCCCCATGAGGGGGGCTCCGCAGTATTTT.

This clonotype was recorded a few times. The chain couples TRBV10-3 to TRBJ1-3, with unresolved D. Germline values: CDR1 ENHRY, CDR2 SYGVKD. The CDR3 has 14 amino acids. Trimming removed 2 bases from V and 0 bases from J, with 5 bases in between. The CDR3 DNA reads as TGTGCCATCAGTGAGACGGTCTCTGGAAACACCATATATTTT. Residues: CAISETVSGNTIYF.

J is TRBJ1-2 and V is TRBV20-1; maybe TRBD1 (5 bases). Germline-derived CDR1 and CDR2 are DFQATT and SNEGSKA (reference sequence). This CDR3 has 14 amino acids. Between the trimmed V and J ends, which lost 0 bases and 5 bases, there was a span of 13 bases. The CDR3 DNA is TGCAGTGCTAGAGAGCAGGGCAGGTTTTATGGCTACACCTTC. As protein: CSAREQGRFYGYTF.

Only a few counts were recorded for this clonotype. At one of its ends the junction is not consistent with the germline gene, which may arise from a read error. The chain uses TRBV7-7 and TRBJ2-2; D is perhaps TRBD2 (5 bases). The CDR3 has 13 residues. Per the germline V gene, CDR1 is SSHAT and CDR2 is FNYEAQ (reference sequence). DNA for the CDR3: TGTGCTAGCAGTCCCTCGGGGACCGGGGAGCTGTTTTTT. Its protein product is CASSPSGTGELFF.

The chain is built from TRBV4-3 and TRBJ2-5; 7 bases fit TRBD1. Germline V CDR1 and CDR2: LGHNA, YSLEER. The V and J ends lost 2 bases and 5 bases, in that order; junction bases with no gene match: 2. CDR3 length equals 13 residues. The CDR3 DNA sequence: TGCGCCAGCAGCCAACGACAGGGCGAGACCCAGTACTTC. This codes for CASSQRQGETQYF.

The chain carries TRBV5-1 and TRBJ2-1; 7 bases map to TRBD2. This CDR3 contains 16 residues. Unmatched junction bases numbered 9, after V lost 4 bases and J lost 2 bases. Germline CDR1 reads SGHRS; CDR2 reads YFSETQ. CDR3 bases: TGCGCCAGCAGCCAGGAACTAGCGTCGGCCTACAATGAGCAGTTCTTC. Its protein product is CASSQELASAYNEQFF.

This clonotype was counted between two and nine times. This rearrangement joins TRBV20-1 to TRBJ2-1; 9 bases map to TRBD1. CDR1 and CDR2 (germline): DFQATT, SNEGSKA (reference sequence). CDR3 length equals 14 residues. V was pared by 4 bases and J by 5 bases, with 6 bases of the junction left unmatched. The CDR3 bases are TGCAGTGCTATCCCGGGACAGGGAAACAATGAGCAGTTCTTC. This encodes CSAIPGQGNNEQFF.

The table lists this clonotype with a few counts. J is TRBJ1-5 and V is TRBV12-3 or TRBV12-4; D remains unclear. This CDR3 region has 13 residues. Between the trimmed V and J ends, which lost 7 bases and 3 bases, there was a span of 10 bases. As DNA, the CDR3 is TGTGCCAGCACAGAGCTCGCCAATCAGCCCCAGCATTTT. Amino acid sequence: CASTELANQPQHF.

A few counts support this clonotype. The V gene is TRBV20-1, the J gene TRBJ1-2, with D uncertain. CDR1 and CDR2 from the germline V gene are DFQATT and SNEGSKA (reference sequence). Trimming shortened V by 5 bases and J by 4 bases, and 8 bases separated the two germline ends. There are 11 residues in the CDR3. CDR3 nucleotides: TGCAGTGCTCCTCGCCTCTATGGCTACACCTTC. It yields the protein CSAPRLYGYTF.

This clonotype appeared a few times. The chain combines TRBV12-3 or TRBV12-4 with TRBJ1-1; D call uncertain. Trimming stripped 3 bases from V and 0 bases from J, with 8 bases between. The CDR3 totals 14 residues. The DNA of the CDR3 is TGTGCCAGCAGTTTTGAGGATCTGAACACTGAAGCTTTCTTT. It yields the protein CASSFEDLNTEAFF.

The chain joins TRBV16 to TRBJ2-7; D unresolved. Trimming removed 4 bases at V and 4 bases at J, with 11 bases between. Germline V CDR1 and CDR2: KGHSY, FQNENV. This CDR3 is 13 amino acids long. The CDR3 sequence is CASSPRRVYEQYF. The CDR3 DNA follows: TGTGCCAGCAGCCCTCGTAGGGTGTACGAGCAGTACTTC.

This clonotype was observed a single time. The rearrangement joins TRBV25-1 to TRBJ2-3; D may match TRBD1 or TRBD2 (5 bases each). This CDR3 has 11 residues. V lost 5 bases and J lost 7, with 7 bases in between. Germline CDR1 reads MGHDK; CDR2 reads SYGVNS. The CDR3: CASSQGHTQYF. The CDR3 DNA is TGTGCCAGCAGTCAGGGACATACGCAGTATTTT.

This clonotype came up a few times. The CDR3 loop reads CSARHSGLDEQYF. The CDR3 DNA reads TGCAGTGCTCGCCATTCGGGGTTAGACGAGCAGTACTTC. V is TRBV20-1 and J is TRBJ2-7; D perhaps matches TRBD2 (5 bases). The V end was cut by 5 bases, the J end by 5 bases, with 16 bases between. In germline, CDR1 is DFQATT, CDR2 SNEGSKA (reference sequence). There are 13 residues in the CDR3.

The V gene is TRBV20-1, the J gene TRBJ2-3, with 13 nucleotides matching TRBD2. This CDR3 contains 16 residues. Germline assignment: CDR1 DFQATT and CDR2 SNEGSKA (reference sequence). The J segment lost 7 bases and the V segment lost 2 bases, leaving 9 bases of the junction unmatched. The CDR3 DNA is TGCAGTGCTAGACTTACACTAGCGGGGGGGCTAAATACGCAGTATTTT. Translating gives CSARLTLAGGLNTQYF.

The chain combines TRBV10-3 with TRBJ2-1; D not certain. The V gene lost 5 bases and the J gene lost 7 bases, with 6 bases spanning the gap. The CDR3 consists of 11 residues. The V gene's germline CDR1 is ENHRY and CDR2 SYGVKD. As DNA, the CDR3 is TGTGCCATCAGTAAGGTTAATGAGCAGTTCTTC. Translating it yields CAISKVNEQFF.

This rearrangement joins TRBV7-3 to TRBJ1-2, with D possibly TRBD1 on 5 matching bases. Trimming removed 5 bases at V and 8 bases at J, with 15 bases between. Germline CDR1 reads SGHTA; CDR2 reads FQGTGA. The CDR3 is 13 residues long. CDR3 bases: TGTGCCAGCAGCCGCGGGACCCTATGCGGCTACACCTTC. Protein product: CASSRGTLCGYTF.

This rearrangement joins TRBV20-1 to TRBJ2-5, with 12 bases that match TRBD2. Trimming took 5 bases from V and 5 from J; bases not matched to a gene: 6. The CDR3 length is 14 residues. The germline V gene encodes CDR1 DFQATT and CDR2 SNEGSKA (reference sequence). CDR3 region: CSASSGGAFETQYF. The DNA for the CDR3 is TGCAGTGCTTCTAGCGGGGGGGCCTTTGAGACCCAGTACTTC.

This clonotype was observed a few times. The J gene is TRBJ1-1, the V gene TRBV7-9; 8 positions agree with TRBD1. Losses at the gene ends were 5 bases for V and 5 bases for J; bases not matched to a gene: 10. Germline values: CDR1 SEHNR, CDR2 FQNEAQ (reference sequence). The CDR3 length is 15 residues. The CDR3 nucleotides are TGTGCCAGCAGCGATAAACAGGGGGTAGGGACTGAAGCTTTCTTT. Its protein is CASSDKQGVGTEAFF.

The chain uses TRBV5-1 and TRBJ1-1, with unresolved D. Looked up from germline, CDR1 is SGHRS and CDR2 is YFSETQ. The V end lost 4 bases, the J end lost 1 base, and 17 bases lay between the germline ends. This CDR3 is 16 amino acids long. The CDR3 sequence: CASSSPAGNTNTEAFF. The CDR3 DNA reads TGCGCCAGCAGCAGCCCCGCGGGGAACACGAACACTGAAGCTTTCTTT.

The chain uses TRBV6-5 and TRBJ2-1, with a tentative D call TRBD2 (5 bases). In germline, CDR1 is MNHEY, CDR2 SVGAGI. This CDR3 has 13 residues. The V gene lost 6 bases and the J gene lost 4 bases, with 10 bases spanning the gap. In DNA, the CDR3 is TGTGCCAGCAGCTTGGACTTTTACAATGAGCAGTTCTTC. It translates to CASSLDFYNEQFF.